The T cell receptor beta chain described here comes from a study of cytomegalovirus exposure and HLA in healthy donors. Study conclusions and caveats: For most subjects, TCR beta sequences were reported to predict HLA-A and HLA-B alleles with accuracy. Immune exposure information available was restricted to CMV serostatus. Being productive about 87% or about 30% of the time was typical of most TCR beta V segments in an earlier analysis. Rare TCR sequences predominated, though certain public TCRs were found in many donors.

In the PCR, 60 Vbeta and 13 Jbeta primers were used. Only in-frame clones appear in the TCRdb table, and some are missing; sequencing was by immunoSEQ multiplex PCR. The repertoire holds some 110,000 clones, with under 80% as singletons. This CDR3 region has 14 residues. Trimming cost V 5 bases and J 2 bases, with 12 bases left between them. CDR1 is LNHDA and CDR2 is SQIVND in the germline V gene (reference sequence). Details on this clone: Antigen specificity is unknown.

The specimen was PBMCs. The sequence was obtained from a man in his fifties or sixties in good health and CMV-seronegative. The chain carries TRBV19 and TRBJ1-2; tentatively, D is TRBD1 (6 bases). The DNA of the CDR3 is TGTGCCAGTAGTCCTGGCGGACAGAACTATGGCTACACCTTC. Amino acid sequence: CASSPGGQNYGYTF. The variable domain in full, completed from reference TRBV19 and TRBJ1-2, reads DGGITQSPKYLFRKEGQNVTLSCEQNLNHDAMYWYRQDPGQGLRLIYYSQIVNDFQKGDIAEGYSVSREKKESFPLTVTSAQKNPTAFYLCASSPGGQNYGYTFGSGTRLTVV.